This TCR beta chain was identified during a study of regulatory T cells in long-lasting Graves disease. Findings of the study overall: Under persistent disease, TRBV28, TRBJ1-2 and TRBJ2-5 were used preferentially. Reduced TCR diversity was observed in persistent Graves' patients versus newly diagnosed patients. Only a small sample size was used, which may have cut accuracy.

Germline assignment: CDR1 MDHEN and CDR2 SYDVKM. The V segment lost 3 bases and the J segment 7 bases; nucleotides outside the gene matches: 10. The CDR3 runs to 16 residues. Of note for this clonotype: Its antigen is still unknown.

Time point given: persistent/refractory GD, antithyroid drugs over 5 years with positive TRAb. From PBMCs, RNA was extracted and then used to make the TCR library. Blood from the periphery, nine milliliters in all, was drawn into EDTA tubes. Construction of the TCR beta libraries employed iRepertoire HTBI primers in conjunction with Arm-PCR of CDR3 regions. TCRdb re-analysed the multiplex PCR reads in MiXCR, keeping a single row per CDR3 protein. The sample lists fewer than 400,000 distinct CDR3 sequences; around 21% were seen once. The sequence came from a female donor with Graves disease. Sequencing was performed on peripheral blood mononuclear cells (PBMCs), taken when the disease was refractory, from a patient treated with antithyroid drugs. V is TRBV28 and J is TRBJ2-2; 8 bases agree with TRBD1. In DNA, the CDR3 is TGTGCCAGCAGTTTTGGCAGGGGGCTGGTTAGCGGGGAGCTGTTTTTT. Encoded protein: CASSFGRGLVSGELFF.